The rows below give T cell receptor beta chains drawn from one sample of a study of T cells in Graves' hyperthyroidism and ophthalmopathy. TCRdb independently ran MiXCR on the multiplex PCR reads; one entry per CDR3 protein. The sample has 400,000 to 600,000 distinct CDR3 sequences, less than 25% seen once; the top ten hold approximately 26%. The material sequenced was blood. The receptor set was obtained from a man younger than 35 with Graves' hyperthyroidism. The CDR3 runs from the conserved cysteine through the conserved F or W. Each record gives: CDR3 length, D gene, V gene, clone size, J gene, CDR3 protein, CDR3 DNA. D genes are given only for firm matches. Clone size is given for some rows only: seen once, a few or many times, or a class if the clone is expanded.

length: 16; D: TRBD1; V: TRBV19; size: .; J: TRBJ1-3; CDR3: CASSTPGQDLKNTIYF; DNA: TGTGCCAGTAGTACGCCGGGACAGGATCTGAAAAACACCATATATTTT
length: 14; D: .; V: TRBV6-1; size: many; J: TRBJ1-5; CDR3: CASTLRGSNQPQHF; DNA: TGTGCCAGCACTCTAAGGGGTAGCAATCAGCCCCAGCATTTT
length: 13; D: TRBD1; V: TRBV20-1; size: many; J: TRBJ1-1; CDR3: CSASQGAVTEAFF; DNA: TGCAGTGCTAGCCAGGGGGCCGTCACTGAAGCTTTCTTT
length: 14; D: .; V: TRBV2; size: many; J: TRBJ1-1; CDR3: CASSEGHLNTEAFF; DNA: TGTGCCAGCAGTGAAGGGCACCTGAACACTGAAGCTTTCTTT
length: 15; D: .; V: TRBV7-3; size: few; J: TRBJ2-3; CDR3: CASSQGLWKSDTQYF; DNA: TGTGCCAGCAGCCAGGGACTCTGGAAGAGCGATACGCAGTATTTT
length: 17; D: .; V: TRBV12-5; size: many; J: TRBJ1-2; CDR3: CASGLVPPGGGRKGYTF; DNA: TGTGCTAGTGGTTTGGTCCCGCCAGGAGGAGGTCGGAAGGGCTACACCTTC
length: 14; D: .; V: TRBV6-1; size: .; J: TRBJ1-1; CDR3: CASSEFGANTEAFF; DNA: TGTGCCAGCAGTGAATTTGGGGCGAACACTGAAGCTTTCTTT
length: 13; D: .; V: TRBV7-8; size: many; J: TRBJ1-1; CDR3: CASSPNFITEAFF; DNA: TGTGCCAGCAGCCCCAATTTCATCACTGAAGCTTTCTTT
length: 12; D: .; V: TRBV19; size: many; J: TRBJ2-2; CDR3: CASSPLIGELFF; DNA: TGTGCCAGTAGTCCCCTTATAGGGGAGCTGTTTTTT
length: 15; D: .; V: TRBV11-2; size: many; J: TRBJ2-7; CDR3: CASSPIGGLLGEQYF; DNA: TGTGCCAGCAGCCCCATCGGGGGTTTACTGGGCGAGCAGTACTTC
length: 14; D: TRBD2; V: TRBV6-1; size: many; J: TRBJ2-7; CDR3: CASRRLAGALEQYF; DNA: TGTGCCAGCAGACGACTAGCGGGGGCCCTCGAGCAGTACTTC
length: 12; D: .; V: TRBV27; size: once; J: TRBJ2-5; CDR3: CASSTVGETQYF; DNA: TGTGCCAGCAGCACTGTCGGTGAAACCCAGTACTTC
length: 15; D: .; V: TRBV6-6; size: many; J: TRBJ1-1; CDR3: CASSYSVGMSTEAFF; DNA: TGTGCCAGCAGTTACTCGGTAGGGATGAGCACTGAAGCTTTCTTT
length: 15; D: .; V: TRBV27; size: many; J: TRBJ1-2; CDR3: CASSSSDRLYYGYTF; DNA: TGTGCCAGCAGCTCTTCGGACCGACTCTACTATGGCTACACCTTC
length: 14; D: TRBD1; V: TRBV6-1; size: many; J: TRBJ1-3; CDR3: CASSGQGTGNTIYF; DNA: TGTGCCAGCAGTGGACAGGGAACTGGAAACACCATATATTTT
length: 13; D: .; V: TRBV27; size: many; J: TRBJ2-7; CDR3: CASSDRTSYEQYF; DNA: TGTGCCAGCAGCGACCGCACCTCCTACGAGCAGTACTTC
length: 15; D: TRBD1; V: TRBV4-1; size: many; J: TRBJ1-2; CDR3: CASSQPGQGLNGYTF; DNA: TGCGCCAGCAGCCAGCCGGGACAGGGATTAAATGGCTACACCTTC
length: 15; D: .; V: TRBV6-1; size: many; J: TRBJ1-2; CDR3: CASSDRGGGFYGYTF; DNA: TGTGCCAGCAGCGATAGGGGAGGAGGATTCTATGGCTACACCTTC
length: 14; D: .; V: TRBV6-2/TRBV6-3; size: .; J: TRBJ1-2; CDR3: CASSYRDGNYGYTF; DNA: TGTGCCAGCAGTTACCGGGACGGCAACTATGGCTACACCTTC
length: 18; D: .; V: TRBV7-8; size: many; J: TRBJ1-5; CDR3: CASSLDQFRPYSNQPQHF; DNA: TGTGCCAGCAGCTTAGATCAGTTCCGGCCTTATAGCAATCAGCCCCAGCATTTT
length: 15; D: TRBD1; V: TRBV7-2; size: .; J: TRBJ2-7; CDR3: CASSLMGQAYYEQYF; DNA: TGTGCCAGCAGCTTAATGGGACAGGCCTACTACGAGCAGTACTTC
length: 14; D: .; V: TRBV28; size: many; J: TRBJ1-1; CDR3: CASSLGPVNTEAFF; DNA: TGTGCCAGCAGTTTAGGACCAGTGAACACTGAAGCTTTCTTT
length: 13; D: .; V: TRBV2; size: many; J: TRBJ2-2; CDR3: CASKGGNTGELFF; DNA: TGTGCCAGCAAGGGGGGAAACACCGGGGAGCTGTTTTTT
length: 14; D: .; V: TRBV5-1; size: many; J: TRBJ1-1; CDR3: CASSLERSNTEAFF; DNA: TGCGCCAGCAGCTTGGAACGGTCGAACACTGAAGCTTTCTTT
length: 13; D: .; V: TRBV6-1; size: few; J: TRBJ1-5; CDR3: CASSIRVRQPQHF; DNA: TGTGCCAGCAGTATCAGGGTTAGGCAGCCCCAGCATTTT
length: 12; D: .; V: TRBV6-1; size: many; J: TRBJ2-7; CDR3: CASTPGAGEQYF; DNA: TGTGCCAGCACCCCGGGCGCGGGGGAGCAGTACTTC
length: 14; D: .; V: TRBV18; size: .; J: TRBJ1-1; CDR3: CASSTLRGGTEAFF; DNA: TGTGCCAGCTCAACCCTTAGAGGGGGCACTGAAGCTTTCTTT
length: 14; D: .; V: TRBV6-1; size: .; J: TRBJ2-7; CDR3: CACSESAMPYEQYF; DNA: TGTGCCTGCAGTGAATCCGCCATGCCCTACGAGCAGTACTTC
length: 14; D: TRBD2; V: TRBV6-2/TRBV6-3; size: .; J: TRBJ2-5; CDR3: CASSTTSGQETQYF; DNA: TGTGCCAGCAGCACTACTAGCGGACAAGAGACCCAGTACTTC
length: 13; D: .; V: TRBV7-9; size: many; J: TRBJ1-2; CDR3: CASSPTGVGGYTF; DNA: TGTGCCAGCAGCCCGACCGGTGTCGGTGGCTACACCTTC
length: 13; D: .; V: TRBV5-1; size: many; J: TRBJ1-1; CDR3: CASKEGPNTEAFF; DNA: TGCGCCAGCAAGGAAGGACCGAACACTGAAGCTTTCTTT
length: 15; D: .; V: TRBV11-2; size: .; J: TRBJ2-4; CDR3: CASSSLTGAKNIQYF; DNA: TGTGCCAGCAGCTCCTTAACGGGGGCCAAAAACATTCAGTACTTC
length: 14; D: TRBD1; V: TRBV30; size: many; J: TRBJ2-7; CDR3: CAWSPGTGQVEQYF; DNA: TGTGCCTGGAGTCCCGGGACAGGTCAAGTCGAGCAGTACTTC
length: 14; D: .; V: TRBV6-1; size: many; J: TRBJ2-7; CDR3: CASSPLRIIGEQYF; DNA: TGTGCCAGCAGTCCTCTTAGGATCATTGGCGAGCAGTACTTC
length: 14; D: TRBD1; V: TRBV5-1; size: many; J: TRBJ2-7; CDR3: CASSLGVQGAEQYF; DNA: TGCGCCAGCAGCTTGGGGGTCCAGGGGGCCGAGCAGTACTTC
length: 13; D: .; V: TRBV5-1; size: many; J: TRBJ1-1; CDR3: CASSLTEYTEAFF; DNA: TGCGCCAGCAGCTTAACGGAGTACACTGAAGCTTTCTTT
length: 17; D: .; V: TRBV12-5; size: many; J: TRBJ1-5; CDR3: CASGLNRWVVGNQPQHF; DNA: TGTGCTAGTGGTTTGAACAGGTGGGTGGTCGGCAATCAGCCCCAGCATTTT
length: 13; D: .; V: TRBV6-1; size: .; J: TRBJ1-6; CDR3: CASSDGDNSPLHF; DNA: TGTGCCAGCAGTGATGGGGATAATTCACCCCTCCACTTT
length: 13; D: .; V: TRBV6-5; size: many; J: TRBJ1-5; CDR3: CASSRGASQPQHF; DNA: TGTGCCAGCAGTCGGGGGGCGAGTCAGCCCCAGCATTTT
length: 13; D: .; V: TRBV6-2/TRBV6-3; size: many; J: TRBJ2-7; CDR3: CAACRTSSYEQYF; DNA: TGTGCCGCTTGCCGGACTTCCAGCTACGAGCAGTACTTC
length: 18; D: .; V: TRBV7-8; size: many; J: TRBJ1-3; CDR3: CASSLAIGVGEGGNTIYF; DNA: TGTGCCAGCAGCTTAGCGATTGGGGTAGGGGAAGGAGGAAACACCATATATTTT
length: 13; D: .; V: TRBV27; size: once; J: TRBJ2-7; CDR3: CASSPKRGYEQYF; DNA: TGTGCCAGCAGTCCCAAAAGGGGGTACGAGCAGTACTTC
length: 16; D: .; V: TRBV28; size: .; J: TRBJ2-5; CDR3: CASSFSRWGVEETQYF; DNA: TGTGCCAGCAGTTTTTCAAGATGGGGAGTAGAAGAGACCCAGTACTTC
length: 17; D: .; V: TRBV27; size: many; J: TRBJ2-2; CDR3: CASRPGLAGTYTGELFF; DNA: TGTGCCAGCAGACCGGGGTTGGCAGGCACCTACACCGGGGAGCTGTTTTTT
length: 14; D: .; V: TRBV4-1; size: many; J: TRBJ2-7; CDR3: CASRNHLGGGEQYF; DNA: TGCGCCAGCAGGAACCACCTTGGGGGCGGTGAGCAGTACTTC
length: 16; D: TRBD1; V: TRBV6-1; size: once; J: TRBJ1-5; CDR3: CASSEGLDRVRQPQHF; DNA: TGTGCCAGCAGTGAGGGTTTGGACAGGGTCCGTCAGCCCCAGCATTTT
length: 15; D: TRBD1; V: TRBV29-1; size: many; J: TRBJ2-7; CDR3: CSVQPSGTGIDEQYF; DNA: TGCAGCGTCCAGCCCTCCGGGACAGGGATCGACGAGCAGTACTTC
length: 14; D: .; V: TRBV4-1; size: .; J: TRBJ2-7; CDR3: CASSQGQGFGEQYF; DNA: TGCGCCAGCAGCCAAGGGCAGGGCTTTGGCGAGCAGTACTTC
length: 15; D: .; V: TRBV19; size: once; J: TRBJ1-5; CDR3: CASSIGRRQDQTQHF; DNA: TGTGCCAGTAGTATAGGGAGACGGCAGGATCAGACCCAGCATTTT
length: 15; D: .; V: TRBV19; size: few; J: TRBJ2-2; CDR3: CASSIRTGRGGELFF; DNA: TGTGCCAGTAGTATCCGGACCGGACGGGGCGGGGAGCTGTTTTTT
length: 8; D: .; V: TRBV20-1; size: once; J: TRBJ1-2; CDR3: CSAIRYTF; DNA: TGCAGTGCTATCCGCTACACCTTC
length: 15; D: .; V: TRBV2; size: many; J: TRBJ2-7; CDR3: CASTPKRNRANKQYF; DNA: TGTGCCAGCACCCCTAAACGTAACAGGGCTAATAAGCAGTACTTC
length: 17; D: .; V: TRBV20-1; size: once; J: TRBJ1-2; CDR3: CSARGVGEHPRDYGYTF; DNA: TGCAGTGCTAGAGGGGTCGGGGAACATCCGAGAGACTATGGCTACACCTTC
length: 16; D: .; V: TRBV7-6; size: once; J: TRBJ1-1; CDR3: CASSLDGRGRNTEAFF; DNA: TGTGCCAGCAGCTTAGACGGAAGGGGTAGAAACACTGAAGCTTTCTTT
length: 14; D: .; V: TRBV20-1; size: .; J: TRBJ2-4; CDR3: CSAVGAGAKNIQYF; DNA: TGCAGTGCTGTGGGGGCGGGAGCCAAAAACATTCAGTACTTC
length: 12; D: .; V: TRBV20-1; size: many; J: TRBJ1-5; CDR3: CSAPDRNQPQHF; DNA: TGCAGTGCCCCGGACCGCAATCAGCCCCAGCATTTT
length: 16; D: TRBD2; V: TRBV5-1; size: .; J: TRBJ2-5; CDR3: CASSFTSAALEETQYF; DNA: TGCGCCAGCAGCTTTACTAGCGCGGCCCTTGAAGAGACCCAGTACTTC
length: 14; D: .; V: TRBV9; size: many; J: TRBJ2-7; CDR3: CASSVDQGSYEQYF; DNA: TGTGCCAGCAGCGTAGATCAGGGATCCTACGAGCAGTACTTC
length: 14; D: TRBD2; V: TRBV6-1; size: many; J: TRBJ2-2; CDR3: CATRRGGRTGELFF; DNA: TGTGCCACCAGGCGGGGGGGCCGGACCGGGGAGCTGTTTTTT
length: 13; D: .; V: TRBV19; size: .; J: TRBJ2-5; CDR3: CASSIEGYETQYF; DNA: TGTGCCAGTAGTATAGAGGGGTACGAGACCCAGTACTTC